This T cell receptor (beta chain) was profiled in a study of blood T cells in healthy people across ages. Findings and caveats of the study: Possibly, changes in expanded clonotypes were confounded because donor CMV status was unknown.

A word on this clonotype: Its antigen is still unknown.

It was with a sample-barcoded 5' primer and a J-beta primer mix that a second PCR of roughly 7 to 11 cycles was run. TCRdb called the 5' RACE reads again in MiXCR, with one record for every CDR3 protein. The sample has under 2,000,000 distinct CDR3 sequences; roughly 52% are singletons. V shed 5 bases, J shed 7 bases, and the junction held 7 bases outside the gene matches. The CDR3 runs to 14 residues. Looked up from germline, CDR1 is MNHEY and CDR2 is SVGAGI. The sequence came from a woman aged 40 to 55 in good health. Sequenced material: blood. The rearrangement joins TRBV6-5 to TRBJ1-1, with 10 bases that match TRBD1. CDR3 DNA sequence: TGTGCCAGCAGTCGGACAGGGGGGAGCGGTGAAGCTTTCTTT. This encodes CASSRTGGSGEAFF.